This TCR beta chain is from a study of chemoradiotherapy in HPV16-positive cancers. Overall study results and limits: HPV-specific T cells were functionally defined from only two HPV16-positive patients.

Libraries were prepared by immunoSEQ multiplex PCR; TCRdb keeps only in-frame clonotypes and omits some of them. The table has some 30,000 clones, 86% seen once; the top ten hold around 2.3%. About this clone: The antigen is not known.

The junction had 8 bases not matched to a gene; V was cut back by 8 bases and J by 4 bases. Germline assignment: CDR1 SEHNR and CDR2 FQNEAQ (reference sequence). The CDR3 spans 16 residues. Specimen: blood, collected from a patient who underwent chemoradiotherapy. This TCR derives from a human donor with HPV-associated anogenital cancer. The rearrangement links TRBV7-9 to TRBJ2-6; 10 nucleotides match TRBD1. The CDR3 loop is CASRGTGDLGANVLTF. CDR3 in DNA: TGTGCCAGCCGCGGGACAGGGGACTTGGGGGCCAACGTCCTGACTTTC.